The following is a T cell receptor beta chain sequence with its context. This sample was taken from a study of blood T cell repertoires in COVID-19. V lost 3 bases and J lost 4; bases outside the gene matches: 11. There are 16 residues in the CDR3. Germline V lookup: CDR1 DFQATT, CDR2 SNEGSKA (reference sequence). The authors' processing: Counts of nucleated cells, estimated from reference gene primer amplification, were obtained. TCRdb keeps only in-frame clones here, not all; method: immunoSEQ multiplex PCR. V and J calls and clone size are given by that table; D and trimming were obtained from the DNA. This table has hundreds of thousands of clones, approximately 90% appearing once.

The clonotype comes from a woman aged 45-65 years who had recovered from COVID-19. Source material: PBMCs or T cells enriched from blood (not recorded which). This chain uses TRBV20-1 with TRBJ2-1, with 8 bases lining up with TRBD2. DNA of the CDR3: TGCAGTGCTAGTGACTCTAGGGCTAGCGGGTACAATGAGCAGTTCTTC. Translated, it gives CSASDSRASGYNEQFF.